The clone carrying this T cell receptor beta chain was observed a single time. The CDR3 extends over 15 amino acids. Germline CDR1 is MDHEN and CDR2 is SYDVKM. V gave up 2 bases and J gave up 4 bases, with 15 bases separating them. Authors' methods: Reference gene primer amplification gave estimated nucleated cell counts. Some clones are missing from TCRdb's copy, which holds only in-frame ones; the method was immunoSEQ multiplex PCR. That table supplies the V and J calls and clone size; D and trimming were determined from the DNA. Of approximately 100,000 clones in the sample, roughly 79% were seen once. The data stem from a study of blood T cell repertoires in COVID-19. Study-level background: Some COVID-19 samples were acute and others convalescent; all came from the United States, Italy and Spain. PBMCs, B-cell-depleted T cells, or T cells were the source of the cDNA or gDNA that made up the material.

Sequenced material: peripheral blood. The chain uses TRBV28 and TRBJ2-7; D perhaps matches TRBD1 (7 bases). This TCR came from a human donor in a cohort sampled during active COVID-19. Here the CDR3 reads CASSLAAGGTYEQYF. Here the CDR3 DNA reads TGTGCCAGCAGTTTAGCGGCAGGGGGGACATACGAGCAGTACTTC.